This passage covers 9 T cell receptor beta chains from one sample sequenced in a study of somatic mutations in cytotoxic T cells in rheumatoid arthritis. Clones were read by immunoSEQ multiplex PCR, and TCRdb kept only the in-frame ones, dropping some. This table has about 20,000 clones, over 60% appearing once. The sample consisted of CD8+ T cells sorted from blood. The receptors shown here come from an adult with rheumatoid arthritis.

The rearrangement uses TRBV5-4 and TRBJ2-1, with 8 bases lining up with TRBD2. Germline trimming cut 4 bases from V and 8 bases from J; bases unmatched to any gene: 11. The CDR3 totals 15 residues. The germline V gene has CDR1 SGHNT and CDR2 YYREEE (reference sequence). The CDR3 region has the DNA TGTGCCAGCAGCCTCGCTAGCGGGCTTCTCGATGAGCAGTTCTTC. Encoded protein: CASSLASGLLDEQFF.

This sequence joins TRBV7-6 and TRBJ1-1, with 8 bases that match TRBD1. CDR3 size: 14 residues. The germline gives CDR1 SGHVS, CDR2 FNYEAQ. V was pared by 8 bases and J by 5 bases, with 10 bases of the junction left unmatched. The CDR3 region is CASAAGGALTEAFF. CDR3 in DNA: TGTGCCAGCGCGGCAGGGGGCGCCTTAACTGAAGCTTTCTTT.

The chain combines TRBV4-1 with TRBJ1-2; D possibly corresponds to TRBD1 (6 bases). The germline gives CDR1 MGHRA, CDR2 YSYEKL. The V end lost 2 bases, the J end lost 5 bases, and 18 bases lay between the germline ends. The CDR3 has 16 residues. CDR3 loop: CASSQRQDDTRYGYTF. The CDR3 nucleotides read TGCGCCAGCAGCCAACGACAGGACGATACCCGATATGGCTACACCTTC.

This clone has more than one count but fewer than ten. This sequence joins TRBV7-9 and TRBJ2-7; TRBD1 agrees at 7 bases. The J segment lost 4 bases and the V segment lost 5 bases, leaving 8 bases of the junction unmatched. From germline, CDR1 is SEHNR and CDR2 FQNEAQ (reference sequence). The CDR3 is made up of 14 amino acids. As DNA, the CDR3 is TGTGCCAGCAGCCGACAGGGCCAGCTTTACGAGCAGTACTTC. It yields the protein CASSRQGQLYEQYF.

The chain uses TRBV4-1 and TRBJ2-1; the match to TRBD2 covers 9 bases. In germline, CDR1 is MGHRA, CDR2 YSYEKL. V dropped 6 bases and J dropped 5; count of bases not matched to a gene: 8. This CDR3 comprises 15 residues. Here the CDR3 reads CASSPTSGGNNEQFF. The CDR3 DNA reads as TGCGCCAGCAGTCCGACTAGCGGAGGAAACAATGAGCAGTTCTTC.

The rearrangement links TRBV27 to TRBJ2-5, with TRBD2 matching over 7 bases. V gave up 3 bases and J gave up 2 bases; unmatched junction bases: 0. Germline V CDR1 and CDR2: MNHEY, SMNVEV (reference sequence). The CDR3 is 13 amino acids. For the CDR3, the DNA is TGTGCCAGCAGTTTCGGGGGGCAAGAGACCCAGTACTTC. Translating it yields CASSFGGQETQYF.

The genes are TRBV5-4 and TRBJ2-3; D is perhaps TRBD1 or TRBD2 (7 bases each). The germline V and J ends were trimmed by 0 bases and 6 bases, with 17 bases remaining between them. The CDR3 totals 16 residues. Germline CDR1 reads SGHNT; CDR2 reads YYREEE (reference sequence). CDR3 in amino acids: CASSLEPRQGGDTQYF. CDR3 sequence (DNA): TGTGCCAGCAGCTTGGAGCCCAGACAGGGAGGGGATACGCAGTATTTT.

CDR3 in amino acids: CASREGNEQFF. Here the CDR3 DNA reads TGTGCCAGCAGAGAGGGCAATGAGCAGTTCTTC. The chain is built from TRBV27 and TRBJ2-1; D may be TRBD2 (5 bases). Germline CDR1 reads MNHEY; CDR2 reads SMNVEV (reference sequence). The CDR3 is 11 amino acids. V lost 6 bases and J lost 6, with 6 bases in between.

The chain joins TRBV4-1 to TRBJ1-6; D ambiguous. This CDR3 has 13 amino acids. V was cut by 3 bases and J by 7 bases, with 7 bases left in between. In germline, CDR1 is MGHRA, CDR2 YSYEKL. CDR3 DNA sequence: TGCGCCAGCAGCCATCCTGGAAATTCACCCCTCCACTTT. Residues: CASSHPGNSPLHF.